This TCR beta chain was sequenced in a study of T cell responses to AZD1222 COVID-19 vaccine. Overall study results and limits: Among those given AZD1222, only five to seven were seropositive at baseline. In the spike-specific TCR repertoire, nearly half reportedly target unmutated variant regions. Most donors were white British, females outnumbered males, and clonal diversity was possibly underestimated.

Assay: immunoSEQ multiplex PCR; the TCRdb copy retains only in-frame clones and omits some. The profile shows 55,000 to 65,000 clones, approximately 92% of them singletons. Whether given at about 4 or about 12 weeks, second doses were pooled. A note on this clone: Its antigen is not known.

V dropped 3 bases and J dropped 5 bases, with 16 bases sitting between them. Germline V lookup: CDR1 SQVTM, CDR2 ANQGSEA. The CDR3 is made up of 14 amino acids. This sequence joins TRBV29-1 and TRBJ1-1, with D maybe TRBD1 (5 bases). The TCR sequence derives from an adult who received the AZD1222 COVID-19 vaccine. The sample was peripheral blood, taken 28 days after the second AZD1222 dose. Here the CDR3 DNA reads TGCAGCGTTGAGGGAGAGGGGCGGCGTACTGAAGCTTTCTTT. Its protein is CSVEGEGRRTEAFF.